The present TCR beta chain was sequenced within a study of T cell responses to AZD1222 COVID-19 vaccine. Study-wide findings and caveats: Targets within unmutated variant regions were reportedly found for nearly half of spike-specific TCRs.

The data were produced by immunoSEQ multiplex PCR, yet TCRdb's version contains in-frame clones alone and is incomplete. This table holds about 96,000 clones, about 88% found once. As to this clone: What it binds is not known.

The TCR originated in an adult in good health. Sequencing used peripheral blood, obtained on day 0 of AZD1222 vaccination.

The DNA of the CDR3 is TGTGCCAGCAGAGAAACCGGGACTAGCGGGGGCTCCGGCGGTACGCAGTATTTT. Encoded protein: CASRETGTSGGSGGTQYF. V usage is TRBV7-2 and J usage is TRBJ2-3; 14 bases match TRBD2. The CDR3 has 18 residues. Per germline, CDR1 SGHTA and CDR2 FQGNSA. V gave up 6 bases and J gave up 8 bases; unmatched junction bases: 16.